The 8 T cell receptor beta chains below come from one sample, sequenced in a study of shared clonotypes between healthy human individuals. The method was immunoSEQ multiplex PCR; TCRdb's version includes in-frame clones alone and lacks a portion of them. The sample lists about 480,000 clones; roughly 85% were seen once. The sample comprised PBMCs. Receptors were obtained from a woman in her thirties or forties in good health. Some clones in this sample may be carry-over from other donors' samples.

The genes are TRBV9 and TRBJ2-1; D may be TRBD2 (5 bases). Germline values: CDR1 SGDLS, CDR2 YYNGEE. The length of the CDR3 is 15 residues. With 3 bases removed from V and 8 bases from J, the gap between germline ends came to 18 bases. CDR3 protein: CASSEDSPSGDEQFF. CDR3 in DNA: TGTGCCAGCAGCGAGGACTCCCCTTCCGGCGATGAGCAGTTCTTC.

This clone was recorded only once. The chain carries TRBV28 and TRBJ2-7; TRBD2 aligns across 10 bases. The CDR3 covers 15 residues. V trimming: 6 bases; J trimming: 4 bases; junction bases outside the gene matches: 9. CDR1 and CDR2 from the germline V gene are MDHEN and SYDVKM. CDR3 coding DNA: TGTGCCAGCAGGCTGGGGCTAGCGGGAGATTACGAGCAGTACTTC. It is translated as CASRLGLAGDYEQYF. The variable domain in full, completed from reference TRBV28 and TRBJ2-7, reads DVKVTQSSRYLVKRTGEKVFLECVQDMDHENMFWYRQDPGLGLRLIYFSYDVKMKEKGDIPEGYSVSREKKERFSLILESASTNQTSMYLCASRLGLAGDYEQYFGPGTRLTVT.

This clone was seen just once. The J gene is TRBJ1-5, the V gene TRBV7-8, with D maybe TRBD1 (5 bases). CDR3 size: 15 residues. V was clipped by 5 bases and J by 1 base, with 12 bases between them. Germline CDR1 is SGHVS and CDR2 is FQNEAQ. CDR3 nucleotides: TGTGCCAGCAGCAAAAACCGGGACAGCAATCAGCCCCAGCATTTT. Protein product: CASSKNRDSNQPQHF.

The sample holds one count of this clone. This chain joins TRBV25-1 and TRBJ2-3; a weak D match, TRBD2 (8 bases). Germline-derived CDR1 and CDR2 are MGHDK and SYGVNS. CDR3 length: 15 residues. Trimming removed 5 bases at V and 2 bases at J, with 14 bases between. The CDR3: CASSTGGTVTDTQYF. In nucleotides, the CDR3 is TGTGCCAGCAGTACGGGGGGGACAGTCACAGATACGCAGTATTTT.

This sequence joins TRBV27 and TRBJ2-7, with a weak D call TRBD2 (5 bases). CDR3 length: 15 amino acids. Germline CDR1 is MNHEY and CDR2 is SMNVEV (reference sequence). V lost 2 bases and J lost 0, with 11 bases in between. The CDR3 DNA reads as TGTGCCAGCAGTTTACGACGGGAAAGCTCCTACGAGCAGTACTTC. It encodes CASSLRRESSYEQYF.

The V and J genes are TRBV27 and TRBJ1-3; TRBD1 is a possible D gene (5 bases). The CDR3 has 14 residues. V lost 5 bases to trimming and J lost 2 bases, with 10 bases between them. The germline V gene encodes CDR1 MNHEY and CDR2 SMNVEV (reference sequence). CDR3 region: CASSLRGPGNTIYF. The CDR3 DNA is TGTGCCAGCAGTCTTCGGGGACCTGGAAACACCATATATTTT.

This sequence joins TRBV6-1 and TRBJ1-1; unclear D gene. V lost 1 base to trimming and J lost 2 bases, with 14 bases between them. Germline V gives CDR1 MNHNS, CDR2 SASEGT. There are 16 residues in the CDR3. The CDR3 DNA follows: TGTGCCAGCAGTGAAGGTCCCCGGGGAGGCAACACTGAAGCTTTCTTT. It encodes CASSEGPRGGNTEAFF.

The chain uses TRBV29-1 and TRBJ2-5; a possible D gene is TRBD2 (5 bases). The J call may be wrong; the DNA end is better matched by TRBJ2-7. CDR1 and CDR2 (germline): SQVTM, ANQGSEA. The CDR3 is made up of 13 amino acids. CDR3 in amino acids: CSAQFSGLGEQYF. In DNA form, the CDR3 reads TGCAGCGCCCAATTTTCGGGGTTGGGCGAGCAGTACTTC.